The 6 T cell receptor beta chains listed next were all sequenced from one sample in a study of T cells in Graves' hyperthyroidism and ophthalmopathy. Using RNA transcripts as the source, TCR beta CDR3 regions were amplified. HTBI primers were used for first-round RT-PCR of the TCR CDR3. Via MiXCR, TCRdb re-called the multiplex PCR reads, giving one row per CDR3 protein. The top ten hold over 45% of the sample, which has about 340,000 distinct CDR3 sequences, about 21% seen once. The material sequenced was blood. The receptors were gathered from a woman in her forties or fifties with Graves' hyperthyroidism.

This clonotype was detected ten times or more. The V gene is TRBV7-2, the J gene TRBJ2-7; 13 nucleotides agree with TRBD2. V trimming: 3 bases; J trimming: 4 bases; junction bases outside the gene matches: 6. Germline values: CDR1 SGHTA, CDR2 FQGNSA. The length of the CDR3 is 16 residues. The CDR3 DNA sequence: TGTGCCAGCAGCTTGGGACTAGCGGGACCCATTTACGAGCAGTACTTC. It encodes CASSLGLAGPIYEQYF.

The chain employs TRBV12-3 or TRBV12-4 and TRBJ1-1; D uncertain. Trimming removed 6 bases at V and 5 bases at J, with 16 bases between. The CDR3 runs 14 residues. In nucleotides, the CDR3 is TGTGCCAGCAGGACGACCGGAGGTTGGACTGAAGCTTTCTTT. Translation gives CASRTTGGWTEAFF.

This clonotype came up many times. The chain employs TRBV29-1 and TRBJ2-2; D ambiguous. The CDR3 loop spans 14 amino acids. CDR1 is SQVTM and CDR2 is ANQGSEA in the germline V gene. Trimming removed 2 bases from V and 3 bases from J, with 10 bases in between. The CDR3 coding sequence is TGCAGCGTTGAAATTGGGCTCGACACCGGGGAGCTGTTTTTT. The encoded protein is CSVEIGLDTGELFF.

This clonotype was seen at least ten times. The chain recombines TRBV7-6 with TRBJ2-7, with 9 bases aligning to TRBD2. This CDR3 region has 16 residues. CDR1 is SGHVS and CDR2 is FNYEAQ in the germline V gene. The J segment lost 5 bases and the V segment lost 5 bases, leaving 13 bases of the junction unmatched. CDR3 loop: CASSPPRRGGRDEQYF. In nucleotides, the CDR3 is TGTGCCAGCAGCCCTCCTCGGCGGGGGGGACGAGACGAGCAGTACTTC.

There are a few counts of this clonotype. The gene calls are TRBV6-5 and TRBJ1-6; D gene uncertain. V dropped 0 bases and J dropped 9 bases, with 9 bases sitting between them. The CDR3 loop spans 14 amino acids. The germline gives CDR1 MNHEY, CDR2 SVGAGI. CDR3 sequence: CASSYSGVSSPLHF. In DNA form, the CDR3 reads TGTGCCAGCAGTTACTCGGGTGTGAGTTCACCCCTCCACTTT.

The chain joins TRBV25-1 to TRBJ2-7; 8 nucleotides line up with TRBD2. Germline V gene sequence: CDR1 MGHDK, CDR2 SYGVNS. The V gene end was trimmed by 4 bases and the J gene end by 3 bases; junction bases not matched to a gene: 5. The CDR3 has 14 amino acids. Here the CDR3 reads CASSGAGGGYEQYF. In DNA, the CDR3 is TGTGCCAGCAGTGGGGCGGGAGGAGGCTACGAGCAGTACTTC.